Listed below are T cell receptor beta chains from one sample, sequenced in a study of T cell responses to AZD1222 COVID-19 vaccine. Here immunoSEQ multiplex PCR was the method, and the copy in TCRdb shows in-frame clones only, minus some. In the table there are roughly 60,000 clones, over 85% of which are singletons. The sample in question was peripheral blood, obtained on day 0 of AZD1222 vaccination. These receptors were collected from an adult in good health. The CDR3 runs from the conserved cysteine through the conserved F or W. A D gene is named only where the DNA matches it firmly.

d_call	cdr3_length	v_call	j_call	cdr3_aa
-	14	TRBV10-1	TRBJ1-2	CASSLTVRDYGYTF
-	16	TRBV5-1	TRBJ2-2	CASSPGWGGSTGELFF
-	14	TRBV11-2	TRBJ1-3	CASSGARNGNTIYF
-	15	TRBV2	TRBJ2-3	CASSGEGGGTDTQYF
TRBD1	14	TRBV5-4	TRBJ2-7	CASSFGQGTYEQYF
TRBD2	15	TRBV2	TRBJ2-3	CASSAGTMSTDTQYF
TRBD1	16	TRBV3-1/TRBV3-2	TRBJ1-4	CASSQVWDRSNEKLFF
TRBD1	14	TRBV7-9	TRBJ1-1	CASSLVNRGTEAFF
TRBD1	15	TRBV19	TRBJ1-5	CASRPGGQGNQPQHF
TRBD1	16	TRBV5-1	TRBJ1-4	CASSGSSGTGNEKLFF
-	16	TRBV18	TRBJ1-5	CASSSVSGNSNQPQHF
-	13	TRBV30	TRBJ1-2	CAWDRQLNYGYTF
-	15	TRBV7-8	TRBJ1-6	CASSLGRSGGSPLHF
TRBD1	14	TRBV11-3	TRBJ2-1	CASSSTGQYNEQFF
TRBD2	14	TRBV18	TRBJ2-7	CASSPPGGRYEQYF
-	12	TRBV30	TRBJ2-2	CAWSANTGELFF
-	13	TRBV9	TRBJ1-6	CASSAQDDSPLHF
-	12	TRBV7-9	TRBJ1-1	CASSPEQVTAFF
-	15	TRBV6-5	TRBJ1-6	CASSTTGTLDSPLHF
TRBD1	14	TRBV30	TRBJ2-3	CAWSWGQGVDTQYF
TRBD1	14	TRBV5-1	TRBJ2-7	CASSWGDRVYEQYF
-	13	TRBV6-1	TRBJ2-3	CASSEGVEDTQYF
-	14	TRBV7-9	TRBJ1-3	CASSLQGAGNTIYF
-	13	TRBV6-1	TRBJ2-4	CASSDPGPNIQYF
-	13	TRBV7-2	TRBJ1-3	CASSQQGGNTIYF
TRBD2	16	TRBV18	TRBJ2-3	CASSPGLAGLVDTQYF
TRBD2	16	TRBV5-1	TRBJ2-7	CASSLRPGTSGTEQYF
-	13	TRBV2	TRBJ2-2	CASRVEDTGELFF
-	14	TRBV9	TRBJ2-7	CASSVGVTSYEQYF
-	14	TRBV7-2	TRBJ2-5	CASSRPGQQETQYF
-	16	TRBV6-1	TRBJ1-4	CASSAYNWGTNEKLFF
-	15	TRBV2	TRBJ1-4	CASTLILGADEKLFF
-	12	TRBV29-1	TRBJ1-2	CSVAGTNYGYTF
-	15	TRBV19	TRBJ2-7	CASSTSGGYSYEQYF
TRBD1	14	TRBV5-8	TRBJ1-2	CASSRRGLIYGYTF
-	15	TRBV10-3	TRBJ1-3	CAIRGATDSGNTIYF
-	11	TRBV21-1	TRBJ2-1	CASSNFNEQFF
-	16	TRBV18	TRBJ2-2	CASSPPTRWNTGELFF
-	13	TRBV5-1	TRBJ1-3	CASSFGPGNTIYF
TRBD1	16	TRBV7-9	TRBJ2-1	CASSPTGTGAPNEQFF
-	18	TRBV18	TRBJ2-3	CASSPPYRPDSSTDTQYF
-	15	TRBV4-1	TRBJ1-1	CASSQVPQGKTEAFF
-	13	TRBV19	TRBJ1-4	CASSRQDNEKLFF
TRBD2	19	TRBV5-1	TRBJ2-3	CASSLGGGTSGSGTDTQYF
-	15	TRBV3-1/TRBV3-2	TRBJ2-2	CASSQDPPRSGELFF
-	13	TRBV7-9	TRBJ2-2	CASSSANTGELFF
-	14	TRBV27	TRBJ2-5	CASSPLEGLKTQYF
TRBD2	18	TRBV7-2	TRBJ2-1	CASSLAPGLAGSYNEQFF
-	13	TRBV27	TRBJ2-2	CASSLRGTGELFF
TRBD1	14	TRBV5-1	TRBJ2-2	CASSLTGDTGELFF
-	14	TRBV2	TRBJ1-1	CASREGAAGTEAFF
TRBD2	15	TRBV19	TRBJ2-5	CASSINGGAGETQYF
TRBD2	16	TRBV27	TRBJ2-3	CASSQRTSGSTDTQYF
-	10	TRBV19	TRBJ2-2	CASRDRELFF
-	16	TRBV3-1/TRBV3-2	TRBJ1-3	CASSQDRLYSGNTIYF
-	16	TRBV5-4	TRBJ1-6	CASSRGTAPYNSPLHF
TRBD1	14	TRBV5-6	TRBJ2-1	CASSSGTGINEQFF
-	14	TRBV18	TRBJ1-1	CASSPPGKGTEAFF
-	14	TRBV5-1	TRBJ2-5	CASSLGGGQETQYF